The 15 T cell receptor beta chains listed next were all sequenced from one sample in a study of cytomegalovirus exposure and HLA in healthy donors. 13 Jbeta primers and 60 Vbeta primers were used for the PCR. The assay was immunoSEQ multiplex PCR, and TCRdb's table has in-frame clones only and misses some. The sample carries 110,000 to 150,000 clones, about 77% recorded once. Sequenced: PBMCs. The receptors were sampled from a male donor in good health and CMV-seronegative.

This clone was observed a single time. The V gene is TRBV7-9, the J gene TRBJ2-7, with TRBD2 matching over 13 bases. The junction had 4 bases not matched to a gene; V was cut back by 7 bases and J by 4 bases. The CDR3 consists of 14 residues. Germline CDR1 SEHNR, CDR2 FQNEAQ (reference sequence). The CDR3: CASKRLAGGYEQYF. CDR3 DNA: TGTGCCAGCAAGAGACTAGCGGGAGGATACGAGCAGTACTTC. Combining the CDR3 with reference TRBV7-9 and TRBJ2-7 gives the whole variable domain DTGVSQNPRHKITKRGQNVTFRCDPISEHNRLYWYRQTLGQGPEFLTYFQNEAQLEKSRLLSDRFSAERPKGSFSTLEIQRTEQGDSAMYLCASKRLAGGYEQYFGPGTRLTVT.

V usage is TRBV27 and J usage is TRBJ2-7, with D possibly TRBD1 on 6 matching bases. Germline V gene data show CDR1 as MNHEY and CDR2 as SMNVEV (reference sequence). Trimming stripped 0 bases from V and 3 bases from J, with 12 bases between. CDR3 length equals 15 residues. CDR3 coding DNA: TGTGCCAGCAGTTTATCCGCAGGGGAGAACTACGAGCAGTACTTC. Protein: CASSLSAGENYEQYF.

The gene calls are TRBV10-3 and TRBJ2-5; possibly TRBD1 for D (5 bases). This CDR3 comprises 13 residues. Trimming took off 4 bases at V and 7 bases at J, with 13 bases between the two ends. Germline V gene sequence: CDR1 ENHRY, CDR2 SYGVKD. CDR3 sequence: CAISVRTKGTQYF. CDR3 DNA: TGTGCCATCAGTGTCCGGACAAAAGGGACCCAGTACTTC.

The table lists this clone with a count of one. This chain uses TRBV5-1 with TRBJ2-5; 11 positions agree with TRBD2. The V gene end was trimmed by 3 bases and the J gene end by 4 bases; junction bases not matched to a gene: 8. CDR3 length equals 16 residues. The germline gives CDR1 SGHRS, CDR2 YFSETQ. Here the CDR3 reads CASSSGLAEPTETQYF. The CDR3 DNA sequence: TGCGCCAGCAGCTCGGGACTAGCGGAGCCAACAGAGACCCAGTACTTC.

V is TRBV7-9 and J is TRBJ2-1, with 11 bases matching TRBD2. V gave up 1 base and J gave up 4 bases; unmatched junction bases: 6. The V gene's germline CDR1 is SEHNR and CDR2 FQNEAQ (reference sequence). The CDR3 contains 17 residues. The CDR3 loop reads CASSLGDTSGGYNEQFF. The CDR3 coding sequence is TGTGCCAGCAGCTTAGGGGATACTAGCGGGGGATACAATGAGCAGTTCTTC.

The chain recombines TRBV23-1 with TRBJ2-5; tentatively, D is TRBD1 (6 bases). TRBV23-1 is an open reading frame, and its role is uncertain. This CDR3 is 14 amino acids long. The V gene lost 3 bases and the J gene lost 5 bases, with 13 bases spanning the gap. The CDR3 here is CASSQRHRVETQYF. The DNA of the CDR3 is TGCGCCAGCAGTCAGAGGCACAGGGTCGAGACCCAGTACTTC.

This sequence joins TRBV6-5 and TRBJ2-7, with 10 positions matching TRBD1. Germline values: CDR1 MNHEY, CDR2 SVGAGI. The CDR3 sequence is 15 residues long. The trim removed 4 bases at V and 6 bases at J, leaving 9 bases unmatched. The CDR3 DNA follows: TGTGCCAGCAGTTCGGTCGGGACAGGGGTTTTCGAGCAGTACTTC. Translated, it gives CASSSVGTGVFEQYF.

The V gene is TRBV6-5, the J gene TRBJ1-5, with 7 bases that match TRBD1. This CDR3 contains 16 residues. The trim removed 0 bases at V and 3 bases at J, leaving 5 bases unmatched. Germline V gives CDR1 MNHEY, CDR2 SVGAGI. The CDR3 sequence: CASSYSKGTVNQPQHF. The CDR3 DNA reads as TGTGCCAGCAGTTACTCGAAAGGGACAGTCAATCAGCCCCAGCATTTT.

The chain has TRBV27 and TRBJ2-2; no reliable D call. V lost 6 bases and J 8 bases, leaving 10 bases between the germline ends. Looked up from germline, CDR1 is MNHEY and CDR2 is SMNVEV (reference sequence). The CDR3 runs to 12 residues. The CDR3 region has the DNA TGTGCCAGCAGCCAGAGCGCTGGGGAGCTGTTTTTT. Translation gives CASSQSAGELFF.

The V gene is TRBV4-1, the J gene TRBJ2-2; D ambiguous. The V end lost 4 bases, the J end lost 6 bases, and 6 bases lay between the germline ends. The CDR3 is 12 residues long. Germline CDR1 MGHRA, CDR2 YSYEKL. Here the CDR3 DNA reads TGCGCCAGCAGCCCAGGTTCCGGGGAGCTGTTTTTT. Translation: CASSPGSGELFF.

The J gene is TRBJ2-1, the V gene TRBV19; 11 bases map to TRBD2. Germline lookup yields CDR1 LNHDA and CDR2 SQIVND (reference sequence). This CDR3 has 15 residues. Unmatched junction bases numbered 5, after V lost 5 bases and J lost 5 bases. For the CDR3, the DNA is TGTGCCAGTAGTTCGGGACTAGCGGCTAACAATGAGCAGTTCTTC. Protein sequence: CASSSGLAANNEQFF.

CDR3 nucleotides: TGTGCCAGCCTTGGACAGGGGGTAGATCAGCCCCAGCATTTT. Protein: CASLGQGVDQPQHF. V usage is TRBV25-1 and J usage is TRBJ1-5, with TRBD1 matching 10 bases. The trim removed 8 bases at V and 5 bases at J, leaving 6 bases unmatched. Germline values: CDR1 MGHDK, CDR2 SYGVNS. The length of the CDR3 is 14 residues. Full variable domain (outside the CDR3, taken from reference TRBV25-1 and TRBJ1-5): EADIYQTPRYLVIGTGKKITLECSQTMGHDKMYWYQQDPGMELHLIHYSYGVNSTEKGDLSSESTVSRIRTEHFPLTLESARPSHTSQYLCASLGQGVDQPQHFGDGTRLSIL.

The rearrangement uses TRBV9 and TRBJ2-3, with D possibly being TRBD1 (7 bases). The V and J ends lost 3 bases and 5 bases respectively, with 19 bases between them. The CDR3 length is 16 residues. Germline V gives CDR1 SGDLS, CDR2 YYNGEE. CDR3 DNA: TGTGCCAGCAGCGCCCAACGACAGGGAGGTCAAGATACGCAGTATTTT. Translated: CASSAQRQGGQDTQYF.

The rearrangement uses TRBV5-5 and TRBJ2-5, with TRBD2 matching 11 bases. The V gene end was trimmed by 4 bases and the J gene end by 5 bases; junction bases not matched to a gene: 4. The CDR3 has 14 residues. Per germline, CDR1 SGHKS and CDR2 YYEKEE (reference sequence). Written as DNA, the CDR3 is TGTGCCAGCAGCCGGGGACTAGCGGTCGAGACCCAGTACTTC. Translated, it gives CASSRGLAVETQYF. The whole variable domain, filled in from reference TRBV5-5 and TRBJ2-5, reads DAGVTQSPTHLIKTRGQQVTLRCSPISGHKSVSWYQQVLGQGPQFIFQYYEKEERGRGNFPDRFSARQFPNYSSELNVNALLLGDSALYLCASSRGLAVETQYFGPGTRLLVL.

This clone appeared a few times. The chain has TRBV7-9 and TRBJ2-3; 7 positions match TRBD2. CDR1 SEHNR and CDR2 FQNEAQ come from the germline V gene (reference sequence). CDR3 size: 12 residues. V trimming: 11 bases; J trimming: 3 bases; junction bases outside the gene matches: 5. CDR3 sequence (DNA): TGTGCCCTGGGCGGGGGTACAGATACGCAGTATTTT. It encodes CALGGGTDTQYF. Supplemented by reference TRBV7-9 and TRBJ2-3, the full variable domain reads DTGVSQNPRHKITKRGQNVTFRCDPISEHNRLYWYRQTLGQGPEFLTYFQNEAQLEKSRLLSDRFSAERPKGSFSTLEIQRTEQGDSAMYLCALGGGTDTQYFGPGTRLTVL.